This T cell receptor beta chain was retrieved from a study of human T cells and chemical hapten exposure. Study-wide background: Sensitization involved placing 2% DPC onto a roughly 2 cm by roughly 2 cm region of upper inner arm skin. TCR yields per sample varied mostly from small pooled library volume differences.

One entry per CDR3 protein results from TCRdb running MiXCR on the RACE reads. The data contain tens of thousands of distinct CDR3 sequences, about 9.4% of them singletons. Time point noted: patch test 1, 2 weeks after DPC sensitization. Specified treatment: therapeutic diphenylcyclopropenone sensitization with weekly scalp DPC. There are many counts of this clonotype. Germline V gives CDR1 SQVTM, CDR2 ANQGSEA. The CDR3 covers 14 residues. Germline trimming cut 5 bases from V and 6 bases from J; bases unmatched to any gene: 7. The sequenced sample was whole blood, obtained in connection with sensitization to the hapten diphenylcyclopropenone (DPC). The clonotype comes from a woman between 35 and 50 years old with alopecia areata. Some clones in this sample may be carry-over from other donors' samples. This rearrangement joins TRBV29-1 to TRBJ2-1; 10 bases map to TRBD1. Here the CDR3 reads CSVPIGQGGNEQFF. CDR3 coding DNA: TGCAGCGTTCCTATTGGACAGGGGGGCAATGAGCAGTTCTTC.